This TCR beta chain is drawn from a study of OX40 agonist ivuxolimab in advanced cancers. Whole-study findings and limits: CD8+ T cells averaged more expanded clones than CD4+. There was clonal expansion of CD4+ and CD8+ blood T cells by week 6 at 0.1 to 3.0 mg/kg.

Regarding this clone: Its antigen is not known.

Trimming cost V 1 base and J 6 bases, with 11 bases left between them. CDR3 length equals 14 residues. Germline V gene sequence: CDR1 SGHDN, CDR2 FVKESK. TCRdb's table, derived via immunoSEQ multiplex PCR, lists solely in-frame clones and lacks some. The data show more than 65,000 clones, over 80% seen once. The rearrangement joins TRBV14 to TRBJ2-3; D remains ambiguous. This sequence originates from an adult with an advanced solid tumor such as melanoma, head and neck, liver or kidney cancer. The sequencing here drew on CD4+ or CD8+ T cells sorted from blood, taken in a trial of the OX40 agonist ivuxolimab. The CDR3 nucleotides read TGTGCCAGCAGCCAAGCGGTTGGTAGGGATACGCAGTATTTT. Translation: CASSQAVGRDTQYF.